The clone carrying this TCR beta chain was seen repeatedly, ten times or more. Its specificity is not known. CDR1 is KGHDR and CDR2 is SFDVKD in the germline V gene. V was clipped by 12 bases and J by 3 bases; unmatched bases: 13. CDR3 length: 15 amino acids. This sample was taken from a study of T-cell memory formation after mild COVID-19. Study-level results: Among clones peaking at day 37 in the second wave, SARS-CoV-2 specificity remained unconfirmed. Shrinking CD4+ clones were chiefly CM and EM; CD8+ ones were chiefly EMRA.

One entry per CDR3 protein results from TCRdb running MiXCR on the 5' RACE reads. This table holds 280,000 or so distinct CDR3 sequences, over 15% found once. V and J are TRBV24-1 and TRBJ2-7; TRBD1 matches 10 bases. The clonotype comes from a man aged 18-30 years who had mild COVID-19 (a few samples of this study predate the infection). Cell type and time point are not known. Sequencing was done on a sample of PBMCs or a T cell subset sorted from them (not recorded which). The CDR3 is CAPQARDRGLYEQYV. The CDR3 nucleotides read TGTGCCCCCCAGGCTCGGGACAGGGGACTCTACGAGCAGTACGTC.